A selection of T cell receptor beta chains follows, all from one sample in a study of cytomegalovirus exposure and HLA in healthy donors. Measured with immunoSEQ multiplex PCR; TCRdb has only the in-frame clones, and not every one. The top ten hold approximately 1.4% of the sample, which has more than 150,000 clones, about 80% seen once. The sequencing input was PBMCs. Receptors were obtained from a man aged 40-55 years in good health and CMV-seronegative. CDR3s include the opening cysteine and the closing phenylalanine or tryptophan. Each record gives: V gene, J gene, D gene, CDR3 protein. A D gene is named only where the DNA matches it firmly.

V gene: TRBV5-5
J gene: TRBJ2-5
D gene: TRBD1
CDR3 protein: CASSLEARGQKQETQYF

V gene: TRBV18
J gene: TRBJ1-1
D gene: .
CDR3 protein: CASSPLEAGNTEAFF

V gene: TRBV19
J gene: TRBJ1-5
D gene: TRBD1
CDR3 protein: CASTPGQGNQPQHF

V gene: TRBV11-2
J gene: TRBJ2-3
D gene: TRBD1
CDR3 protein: CANSFWTGAGDTQYF

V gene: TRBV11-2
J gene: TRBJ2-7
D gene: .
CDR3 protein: CASSLARGSYEQYF

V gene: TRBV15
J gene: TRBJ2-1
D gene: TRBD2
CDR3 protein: CATSRGGGTSLNEQFF

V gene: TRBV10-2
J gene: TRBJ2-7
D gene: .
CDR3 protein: CASRGDTPYEQYF

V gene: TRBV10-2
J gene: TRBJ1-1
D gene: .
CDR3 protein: CASSVQNTEAFF

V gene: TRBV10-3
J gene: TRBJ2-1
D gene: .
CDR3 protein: CAIQGPTSGNNEQFF

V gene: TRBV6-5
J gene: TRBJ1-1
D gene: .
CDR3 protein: CASSYSGRDTEAFF

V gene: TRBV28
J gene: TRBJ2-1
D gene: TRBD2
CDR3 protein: CASRARGLAGVREQFF

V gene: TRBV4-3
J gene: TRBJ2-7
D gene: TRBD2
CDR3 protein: CASSQRAGSSYEQYF

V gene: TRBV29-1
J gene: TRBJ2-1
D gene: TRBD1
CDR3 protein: CSVLQGSSYNEQFF

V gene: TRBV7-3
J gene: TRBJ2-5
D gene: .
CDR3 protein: CASSSVGGETQYF

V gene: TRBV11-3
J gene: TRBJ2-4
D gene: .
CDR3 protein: CASSLDLRSIQYF

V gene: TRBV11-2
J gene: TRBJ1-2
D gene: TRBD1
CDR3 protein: CASSLDQGAGYGYTF

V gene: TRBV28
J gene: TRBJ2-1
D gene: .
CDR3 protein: CASSLRSQTGSYNEQFF

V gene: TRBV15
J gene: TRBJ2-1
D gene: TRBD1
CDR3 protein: CATSRARTTGTGNEQFF

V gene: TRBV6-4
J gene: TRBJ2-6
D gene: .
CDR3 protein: CASSSQGYGANVLTF

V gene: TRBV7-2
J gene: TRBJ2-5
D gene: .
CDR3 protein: CASSFRRDQYF

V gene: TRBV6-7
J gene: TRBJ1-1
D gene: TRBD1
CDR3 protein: CASSSPTGREGHTEAFF

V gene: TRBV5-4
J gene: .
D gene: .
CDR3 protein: CASSFRGSSYEQYF

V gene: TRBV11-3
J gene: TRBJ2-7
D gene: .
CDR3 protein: CASSLGGGGVYEQYF

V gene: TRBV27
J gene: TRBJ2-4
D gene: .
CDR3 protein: CASRLVGRSKNIQYF

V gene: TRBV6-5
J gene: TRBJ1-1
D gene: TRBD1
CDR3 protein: CASSPQTGGGTEAFF

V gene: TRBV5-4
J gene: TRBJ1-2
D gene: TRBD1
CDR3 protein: CASSQRPTGDGYTF

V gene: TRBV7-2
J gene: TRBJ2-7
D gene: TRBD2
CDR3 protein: CASSSPGLGRHEQYF

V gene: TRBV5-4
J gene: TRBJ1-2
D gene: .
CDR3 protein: CASSFAERQEHGYTF

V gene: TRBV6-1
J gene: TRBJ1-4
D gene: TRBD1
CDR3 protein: CASSGMTGIPFF

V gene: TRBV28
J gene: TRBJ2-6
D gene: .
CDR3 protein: CASTLRAQPGANVLTF

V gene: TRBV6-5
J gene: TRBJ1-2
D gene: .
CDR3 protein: CASSYSGPDQRGYTF

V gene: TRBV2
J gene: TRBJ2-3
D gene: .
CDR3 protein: CASTPESGLSLGQYF

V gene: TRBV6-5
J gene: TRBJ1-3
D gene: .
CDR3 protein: CASSYGGHSGNTIYF

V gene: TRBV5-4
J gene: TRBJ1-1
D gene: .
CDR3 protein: CASRADRGTEAFF

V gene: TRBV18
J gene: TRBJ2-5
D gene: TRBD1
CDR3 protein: CASSPQGQAQGSQYF

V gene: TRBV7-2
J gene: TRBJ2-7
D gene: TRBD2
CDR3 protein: CASSLTSGPYEQYF

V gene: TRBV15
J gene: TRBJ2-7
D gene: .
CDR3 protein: CATSPGGTSDLFGDEQYF

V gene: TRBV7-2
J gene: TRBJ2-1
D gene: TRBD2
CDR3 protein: CASSLSLAVEQFF

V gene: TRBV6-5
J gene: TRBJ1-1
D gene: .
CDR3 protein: CASSYSVGNTEAFF

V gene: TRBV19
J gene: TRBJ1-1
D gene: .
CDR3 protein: CASSISGGVEAFF

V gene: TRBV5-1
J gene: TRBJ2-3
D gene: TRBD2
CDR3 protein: CASSLELAGGRGGQYF

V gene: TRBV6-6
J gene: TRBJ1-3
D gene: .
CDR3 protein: CASSFRPGGYTIYF

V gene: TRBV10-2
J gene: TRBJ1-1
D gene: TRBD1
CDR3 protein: CASDNRGGGTEAFF

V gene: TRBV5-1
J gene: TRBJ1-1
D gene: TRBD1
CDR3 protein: CAGTGGGNEAFF

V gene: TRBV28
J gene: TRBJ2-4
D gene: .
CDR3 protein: CASSFMEAQYF

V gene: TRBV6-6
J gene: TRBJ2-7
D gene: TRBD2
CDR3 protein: CASQGGLASYEQYF

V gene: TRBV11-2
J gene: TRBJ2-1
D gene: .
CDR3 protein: CASSLQLGSYNEQFF